One and the same sample provided the 16 T cell receptor beta chains below, sequenced in a study of post-analysis software for immune sequencing data. Study outcomes and limitations: Elevated frequency relative to controls characterized about 5 TRBV segments in patients, TRBV5-6, TRBV5-1 and TRBV20-1 among them.

Prepared TCR beta cDNA libraries contained unique molecular identifiers. TCRdb reprocessed the PCR reads with MiXCR, giving one entry per CDR3 protein. This sample carries approximately 630,000 distinct CDR3 sequences, about 60% of them seen once, and the ten largest clones take 10% to 12%. These receptors' antigens are unknown. The sample consisted of blood. The source of these receptors is a girl aged 2 to 9 with multiple sclerosis.

V usage is TRBV12-2 and J usage is TRBJ1-2; TRBD1 is the table's D call, not checked against the DNA. TRBV12-2 corresponds to a pseudogene. This CDR3 is 14 amino acids long. The CDR3 reads CASRLVGQGYGYTF. CDR3 nucleotides: TGTGCAAGTCGCTTAGTCGGGCAGGGCTATGGCTACACCTTC.

This clonotype was detected only a few times. This sequence joins TRBV20-1 and TRBJ2-3, with D tentatively TRBD2 (5 bases). Trimming left V 6 bases short and J 2 bases short, with 12 bases between. Germline-derived CDR1 and CDR2 are DFQATT and SNEGSKA (reference sequence). The CDR3 loop spans 13 amino acids. CDR3 bases: TGCAGTGCAAAACCGGACTTCACAGATACGCAGTATTTT. Protein: CSAKPDFTDTQYF.

This clonotype was recorded a few times. J is TRBJ2-1 and V is TRBV5-1; unclear D gene. The CDR3 has 13 amino acids. Germline CDR1 reads SGHRS; CDR2 reads YFSETQ. Trimming removed 3 bases at V and 6 bases at J, with 10 bases between. CDR3 nucleotide sequence: TGCGCCAGCAGCTCCTACCCCTCCAATGAGCAGTTCTTC. Protein sequence: CASSSYPSNEQFF.

The J gene is TRBJ1-2, the V gene TRBV5-1, with a tentative D call TRBD1 (5 bases). The CDR3 has 14 amino acids. V lost 0 bases to trimming and J lost 6 bases, with 12 bases between them. Germline CDR1 is SGHRS and CDR2 is YFSETQ. As DNA, the CDR3 is TGCGCCAGCAGCTTGGGAGGGGTTCAAGATGGCTACACCTTC. Protein sequence: CASSLGGVQDGYTF.

V is TRBV29-1 and J is TRBJ2-3, with 9 bases matching TRBD2. J gave up 4 bases and V 5 bases, and 4 bases lay outside the gene matches. Germline values: CDR1 SQVTM, CDR2 ANQGSEA. The CDR3 has 13 amino acids. For the CDR3, the DNA is TGCAGCGTTAGGCGGGGGGGCCCAGATACGCAGTATTTT. The encoded protein is CSVRRGGPDTQYF.

This clonotype has just a few counts. The J gene is TRBJ2-1, the V gene TRBV11-2, with 9 bases that match TRBD1. With V trimmed by 7 bases and J by 7 bases, 8 bases remained unmatched. The CDR3 length is 14 residues. Germline-derived CDR1 and CDR2 are SGHAT and FQNNGV. This chain's CDR3 is CASISTGGRNEQFF. The CDR3, as DNA: TGTGCCAGCATCTCGACAGGGGGGAGGAATGAGCAGTTCTTC.

About this clonotype itself: An end of the junction does not agree with germline; a read error may underlie this. CDR3 residues: CTSRSVWNEQYF. The CDR3 DNA reads TGTACCAGCAGGAGTGTCTGGAACGAGCAGTACTTC. The rearrangement uses TRBV27 and TRBJ2-5; D remains ambiguous. The DNA matches TRBJ2-7 better at its end, which makes the J call doubtful. From germline, CDR1 is MNHEY and CDR2 SMNVEV (reference sequence). The CDR3 length is 12 residues.

CDR3 region: CSVRVLRHTDTQYF. The CDR3 DNA reads TGCAGCGTTCGGGTCCTCCGCCACACAGATACGCAGTATTTT. J is TRBJ2-3 and V is TRBV29-1; D not resolved. The CDR3 totals 14 residues. Germline-derived CDR1 and CDR2 are SQVTM and ANQGSEA. V was cut by 5 bases and J by 2 bases, with 14 bases left in between.

Turning to this clonotype: The conserved final phenylalanine or tryptophan is absent from the CDR3, which likely points to a read error. The chain joins TRBV10-3 to TRBJ2-2, with a tentative D call TRBD1 (5 bases). From germline, CDR1 is ENHRY and CDR2 SYGVKD. The CDR3 consists of 15 residues. Deletions cut 5 bases from V and 0 bases from J, with 10 bases between. CDR3 residues: CAISTGVPNTGELFL. In DNA, the CDR3 is TGTGCCATCAGTACAGGAGTTCCGAACACCGGGGAGCTGTTTTTG.

The chain carries TRBV7-3 and TRBJ2-5; 9 bases align to TRBD1. The J call may be faulty, since TRBJ2-7 better matches the DNA end. The CDR3 spans 16 residues. Germline CDR1 SGHTA, CDR2 FQGTGA. The CDR3 reads CASSRGPQGASYEQYF. In nucleotides, the CDR3 is TGTGCCAGCAGCCGTGGGCCACAGGGGGCTTCCTACGAGCAGTACTTC.

This rearrangement joins TRBV2 to TRBJ2-7; a weak D match, TRBD2 (5 bases). CDR1 and CDR2 (germline): SNHLY, FYNNEI. The ends were cut back, 6 bases at V and 2 bases at J, with 17 bases in the middle. This CDR3 contains 15 residues. The CDR3 DNA is TGTGCCAGCAGCCCTAGAATAGCGACTACCTACGAGCAGTACTTC. The encoded protein is CASSPRIATTYEQYF.

CDR3 nucleotide sequence: TGTGCCAGCAGTTATCATCGCGGCGGGGAGCGCACAGATACGCAGTATTTT. Protein product: CASSYHRGGERTDTQYF. The rearrangement links TRBV6-2 or TRBV6-3 to TRBJ2-3; D may be TRBD2 (6 bases). The germline V gene encodes CDR1 MNHEY and CDR2 SVGEGT. Trimming took 3 bases from V and 1 from J, leaving 17 bases between them. This CDR3 contains 17 residues.

This clonotype was detected once. This chain joins TRBV29-1 and TRBJ2-5; tentatively, D is TRBD2 (6 bases). The length of the CDR3 is 13 residues. The V gene lost 4 bases and the J gene lost 3 bases, with 12 bases spanning the gap. Germline CDR1 reads SQVTM; CDR2 reads ANQGSEA. The CDR3 loop is CSVVWGVKETQYF. The CDR3 DNA reads as TGCAGCGTTGTGTGGGGGGTAAAAGAGACCCAGTACTTC.

As regards this clonotype: A read error may be the cause here, since a much bigger clone is one base away. The chain employs TRBV7-2 and TRBJ2-4, with 10 bases lining up with TRBD1. Germline V lookup: CDR1 SGHTA, CDR2 FQGNSA. The CDR3 consists of 16 residues. The CDR3 sequence: CASSSGTGAAKNIRYF. CDR3 sequence (DNA): TGTGCCAGCAGCTCCGGGACAGGGGCCGCCAAAAACATTCGGTACTTC.

This chain's CDR3 is CASSYDSWDNQPQHF. The CDR3, as DNA: TGTGCCAGCAGTTACGACAGCTGGGACAATCAGCCCCAGCATTTT. The chain has TRBV6-2 or TRBV6-3 and TRBJ1-5, with D perhaps matching TRBD1 (5 bases). The CDR3 totals 15 residues. Germline values: CDR1 MNHEY, CDR2 SVGEGT. V was shortened by 2 bases and J by 3 bases, with 11 bases between the two germline ends.

The chain carries TRBV7-3 and TRBJ2-1; D remains unclear. V gave up 1 base and J gave up 3 bases, with 10 bases separating them. There are 15 residues in the CDR3. Germline V CDR1 and CDR2: SGHTA, FQGTGA. The CDR3 is CASSLRPDYYNEQFF. The DNA of the CDR3 is TGTGCCAGCAGCTTAAGGCCCGATTACTACAATGAGCAGTTCTTC.